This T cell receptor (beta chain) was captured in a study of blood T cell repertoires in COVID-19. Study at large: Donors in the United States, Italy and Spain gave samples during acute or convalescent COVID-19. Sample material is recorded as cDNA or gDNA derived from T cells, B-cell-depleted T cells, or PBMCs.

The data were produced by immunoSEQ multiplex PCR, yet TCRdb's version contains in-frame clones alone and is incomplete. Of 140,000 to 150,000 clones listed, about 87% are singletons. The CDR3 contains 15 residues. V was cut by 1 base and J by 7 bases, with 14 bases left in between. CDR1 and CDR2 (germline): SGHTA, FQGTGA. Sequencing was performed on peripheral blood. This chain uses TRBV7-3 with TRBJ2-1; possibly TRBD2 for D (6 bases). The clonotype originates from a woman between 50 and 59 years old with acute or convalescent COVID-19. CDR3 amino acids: CASSLISSGANEQFF. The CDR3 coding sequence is TGTGCCAGCAGCTTAATTTCCTCGGGAGCAAATGAGCAGTTCTTC.